This TCR beta chain was captured by sequencing in a study of OX40 agonist ivuxolimab in advanced cancers. At the level of the study: Patients received the agonistic anti-OX40 (CD134) antibody ivuxolimab. Patients were roughly 87% male with ages about 20 to 79, mean 60. Study-level findings and limits: CD4+ and CD8+ T cells in blood underwent clonal expansion by week 6 at 0.1 to 3.0 mg/kg.

As concerns this clone: Its specificity is not known.

The assay was immunoSEQ multiplex PCR, and TCRdb's table has in-frame clones only and misses some. Of around 80,000 clones listed, 85% are singletons. This CDR3 comprises 14 residues. Between the trimmed V and J ends, which lost 5 bases and 6 bases, there was a span of 14 bases. CDR1 SGHTA and CDR2 FQGNSA come from the germline V gene. Autoimmune disease history or systemic immunosuppression was exclusionary. The chain joins TRBV7-2 to TRBJ2-1; D perhaps matches TRBD1 (6 bases). Sequencing was performed on CD4+ or CD8+ T cells sorted from blood, taken in a trial of the OX40 agonist ivuxolimab. The TCR comes from an adult with an advanced solid tumor such as melanoma, head and neck, liver or kidney cancer. CDR3 in amino acids: CASSPRFRGNEQFF. For the CDR3, the DNA is TGTGCCAGCAGCCCCCGTTTCAGGGGCAATGAGCAGTTCTTC.